A selection of T cell receptor beta chains follows, all from one sample in a study of beta chain features in type 1 diabetes. The assay was immunoSEQ multiplex PCR, and TCRdb's table has in-frame clones only and misses some. The sample has some 290,000 clones, around 15% seen once; the top ten hold about 0.015%. The sample was naive CD4+ T cells from blood. These receptors all stem from a man aged 30 to 45 with type 1 diabetes. CDR3s include the opening cysteine and the closing phenylalanine or tryptophan. The D gene is left open where the match is weak. Only part of the rows carry a size: once, few, many, or a class if the clone is expanded.

>TRBD2|few|TRBV4-2|TRBJ2-3
CASSQPTSGAPTDTQYF
TGTGCCAGCAGCCAGCCGACTAGCGGAGCACCCACAGATACGCAGTATTTT
>TRBD2|NA|TRBV28|TRBJ2-3
CASSQAGTSGTDTQYF
TGTGCCAGCAGCCAAGCGGGGACTAGCGGCACAGATACGCAGTATTTT
>NA|NA|TRBV29-1|TRBJ1-1
CSVASVSGKGSTEAFF
TGCAGCGTTGCAAGTGTTTCGGGGAAGGGTAGCACTGAAGCTTTCTTT
>TRBD1|NA|TRBV28|TRBJ2-3
CASTGQGRDTQYF
TGTGCCAGCACGGGACAGGGGAGAGATACGCAGTATTTT
>NA|few|TRBV28|TRBJ2-3
CASIPTRGKGTDTQYF
TGTGCCAGCATCCCCACGAGAGGGAAGGGAACAGATACGCAGTATTTT
>NA|NA|TRBV7-9|TRBJ2-5
CASSLVARETQYF
TGTGCCAGCAGCTTAGTGGCGCGGGAGACCCAGTACTTC
>NA|few|TRBV28|TRBJ1-2
CASSLSRGSGYTF
TGTGCCAGCAGTTTATCCAGGGGATCTGGCTACACCTTC
>TRBD1|few|TRBV28|TRBJ2-5
CASSGDSQETQYF
TGTGCCAGCAGTGGGGACAGTCAAGAGACCCAGTACTTC
>NA|NA|TRBV14|TRBJ2-1
CASSQAGGGNEQFF
TGTGCCAGCAGCCAAGCTGGCGGAGGCAATGAGCAGTTCTTC
>NA|NA|TRBV2|TRBJ1-1
CASTAGWGNTEAFF
TGTGCCAGCACTGCAGGGTGGGGAAACACTGAAGCTTTCTTT
>NA|NA|TRBV5-6|TRBJ2-1
CASSLWSKEGRTGEQFF
TGTGCCAGCAGCTTATGGAGTAAGGAGGGACGTACCGGAGAGCAGTTCTTC
>NA|few|TRBV5-1|TRBJ2-2
CASSLPGNTGELFF
TGCGCCAGCAGCTTACCCGGGAACACCGGGGAGCTGTTTTTT
>TRBD1|few|TRBV5-1|TRBJ2-7
CASSVTPGQRSYEQYF
TGCGCCAGCAGCGTCACGCCGGGACAGCGCTCCTACGAGCAGTACTTC
>TRBD1|few|TRBV5-4|TRBJ1-2
CASSLAPNRGFSYGYTF
TGTGCCAGCAGCTTGGCCCCCAACAGGGGTTTCTCCTATGGCTACACCTTC
>NA|NA|TRBV7-9|TRBJ2-7
CASSLGTGRIEQYF
TGTGCCAGCAGCTTAGGCACAGGTAGAATTGAGCAGTACTTC
>NA|few|TRBV5-1|TRBJ2-5
CASSRQVQETQYF
TGCGCCAGCAGTAGACAGGTTCAAGAGACCCAGTACTTC
>TRBD1|NA|TRBV7-2|TRBJ2-6
CASSPSDRGSGANVLTF
TGTGCCAGCAGCCCGTCGGACAGGGGGTCTGGGGCCAACGTCCTGACTTTC
>NA|few|TRBV11-2|TRBJ2-2
CASSLGSANTGELFF
TGTGCCAGCAGCTTAGGTTCCGCGAACACCGGGGAGCTGTTTTTT
>NA|NA|TRBV18|TRBJ1-1
CASSPTTGGNTEAFF
TGTGCCAGCTCACCTACGACGGGGGGGAACACTGAAGCTTTCTTT
>TRBD2|few|TRBV7-3|TRBJ2-1
CASSPGAAGGSYNEQFF
TGTGCCAGCAGTCCCGGGGCAGCGGGAGGATCCTACAATGAGCAGTTCTTC